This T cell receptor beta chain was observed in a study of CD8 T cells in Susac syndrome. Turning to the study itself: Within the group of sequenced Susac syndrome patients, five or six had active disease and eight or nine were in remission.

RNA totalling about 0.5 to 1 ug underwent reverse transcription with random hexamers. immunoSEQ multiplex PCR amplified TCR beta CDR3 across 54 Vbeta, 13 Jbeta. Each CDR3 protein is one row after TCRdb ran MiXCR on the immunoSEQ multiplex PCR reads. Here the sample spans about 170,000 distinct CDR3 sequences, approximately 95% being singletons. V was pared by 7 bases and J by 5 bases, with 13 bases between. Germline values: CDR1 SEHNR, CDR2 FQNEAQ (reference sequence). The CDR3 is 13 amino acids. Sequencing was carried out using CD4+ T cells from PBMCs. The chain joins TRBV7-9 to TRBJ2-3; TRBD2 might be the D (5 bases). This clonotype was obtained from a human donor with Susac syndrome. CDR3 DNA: TGTGCCAGCACCCCAGTCGGGGAAGATACGCAGTATTTT. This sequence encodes CASTPVGEDTQYF.